This paragraph reports one T cell receptor (beta chain). What it binds is unknown. The sample belongs to a study of T cells in Graves' hyperthyroidism and ophthalmopathy. Overall study findings and caveats: Appearing also in blood were most of the thyroid clonotypes expanded above 0.001.

Clinical symptoms, serum thyroxine and TRAb, thyroid ultrasound and orbital computed tomography together formed the diagnostic basis. TCR beta CDR3 sequences were amplified from RNA transcripts. The HTBI primer set drove a first-round RT-PCR of the TCR CDR3. TCRdb reprocessed the multiplex PCR reads with MiXCR, giving one entry per CDR3 protein. The sample holds roughly 500,000 distinct CDR3 sequences; 40% to 55% are singletons and the top ten take over 15%. The sequence came from an adult woman with Graves' disease, either hyperthyroidism or ophthalmopathy (not recorded which). The sequenced sample consisted of peripheral blood or thyroid tissue (not recorded which).

CDR3 in DNA: TGTGCCAGCAGTGAATGGGGGAAGGGATCGGCGGACCAGTACTTC. Translation: CASSEWGKGSADQYF. The chain recombines TRBV2 with TRBJ2-5; TRBD1 or TRBD2 may be the D gene (5 bases each). This CDR3 is built from 15 residues. Germline values: CDR1 SNHLY, CDR2 FYNNEI. V lost 2 bases and J 10 bases, leaving 20 bases between the germline ends. Together with reference TRBV2 and TRBJ2-5, the CDR3 gives the full variable domain: EPEVTQTPSHQVTQMGQEVILRCVPISNHLYFYWYRQILGQKVEFLVSFYNNEISEKSEIFDDQFSVERPDGSNFTLKIRSTKLEDSAMYFCASSEWGKGSADQYFGPGTRLLVL.